This TCR beta chain was sequenced in a study of T cell responses to AZD1222 COVID-19 vaccine. Study-level background: Both about-4-week and about-12-week second-dose recipients were combined. Whole-study results and caveats: Donors, mostly white British, included more females; clonal diversity was possibly underestimated. Reportedly, close to half of spike-specific TCRs are directed against unmutated variant regions. The study sampled repertoires only after the peak T cell response.

Repertoires were generated with immunoSEQ multiplex PCR, while TCRdb's copy carries only in-frame clones and drops some. The table has 150,000 to 200,000 clones, around 92% seen once. This CDR3 has 15 amino acids. The V gene's germline CDR1 is LGHDT and CDR2 YNNKEL (reference sequence). Germline trimming cut 4 bases from V and 7 bases from J; bases unmatched to any gene: 5. A remark on this clone: Antigen: not known.

The source material was peripheral blood, sampled on day 0 of AZD1222 vaccination. This TCR came from an adult in good health. V gene TRBV3-1 (or the pseudogene TRBV3-2) combines with J gene TRBJ1-6; 9 nucleotides line up with TRBD1. The chain's CDR3 is CASSPRTGDNSPLHF. The DNA for the CDR3 is TGTGCCAGCAGCCCCCGGACAGGGGACAATTCACCCCTCCACTTT.